Presented here are 24 T cell receptor beta chains from one specimen sequenced in a study of Ad26.COV2.S vaccination and SARS-CoV-2 variants. Only in-frame clones appear in the TCRdb table, and some are missing; sequencing was by immunoSEQ multiplex PCR. The sample gives hundreds of thousands of clones, roughly 90% of which show up once; about 1.5% is in the top ten. The treatment denotes: roughly 19 received Ad26.COV2.S at low or high dose, single or two shots; a few received placebo; per-sample allocation not given. Sampling happened 63 days after the first vaccine or placebo injection. The sequencing used peripheral blood, collected in a trial of Ad26.COV2.S vaccine versus placebo. Every receptor here comes from a person between 18 and 65 years old who received the Ad26.COV2.S COVID-19 vaccine or a placebo.

CDR3 residues: CASSLPSGRNTGELFF. For the CDR3, the DNA is TGTGCCAGCAGTCTGCCTAGCGGGAGGAACACCGGGGAGCTGTTTTTT. This sequence joins TRBV27 and TRBJ2-2, with 10 positions matching TRBD2. The CDR3 length is 16 residues. The junction had 4 bases not matched to a gene; V was cut back by 5 bases and J by 1 base. Germline CDR1 is MNHEY and CDR2 is SMNVEV (reference sequence).

V usage is TRBV6-6 and J usage is TRBJ1-5, with D unclear. This CDR3 has 13 amino acids. V lost 5 bases and J lost 7, with 12 bases in between. Germline CDR1 MNHNY, CDR2 SVGAGI (reference sequence). The CDR3 bases are TGTGCCAGCAGTGCCCCGGTTGGACAGCCCCAGCATTTT. Its translation is CASSAPVGQPQHF.

This chain connects TRBV5-1 to TRBJ2-5; 7 bases fit TRBD1. J gave up 3 bases and V 3 bases, and 17 bases lay outside the gene matches. CDR3 length: 18 residues. The germline CDR1 and CDR2 sequences are SGHRS and YFSETQ. The CDR3 is CASSWGPPRGTVEETQYF. CDR3 coding DNA: TGCGCCAGCAGCTGGGGGCCCCCTCGAGGGACAGTAGAAGAGACCCAGTACTTC.

The chain joins TRBV18 to TRBJ2-7; 8 nucleotides align to TRBD1. CDR1 is KGHSH, CDR2 LQKENI, per germline. Trimming took 3 bases from V and 8 from J; bases not matched to a gene: 6. The CDR3 consists of 13 residues. CDR3 region: CASSPTTGEQQYF. The CDR3 DNA sequence: TGTGCCAGCTCACCCACGACAGGGGAGCAGCAGTACTTC.

The chain is built from TRBV21-1 and TRBJ1-5; the table calls TRBD1, which could not be checked here. TRBV21-1 is annotated as a pseudogene. The CDR3 is 14 amino acids. Here the CDR3 DNA reads TGTGCCAGCAGCAATGACAGGGGCAATCAGCCCCAGCATTTT. Its protein product is CASSNDRGNQPQHF.

Concerning this clone itself: Other nucleotide sequences in the sample specify the same CDR3. The CDR3 loop reads CASSYSAGGSYEQYF. The CDR3 DNA sequence: TGTGCCAGCAGTTACTCGGCGGGAGGGTCCTACGAGCAGTACTTC. This chain uses TRBV6-5 with TRBJ2-7; 9 bases map to TRBD2. This CDR3 has 15 residues. The germline V gene encodes CDR1 MNHEY and CDR2 SVGAGI. V was clipped by 0 bases and J by 1 base; unmatched bases: 1.

This rearrangement joins TRBV5-1 to TRBJ2-1; 9 bases map to TRBD1. Losses at the gene ends were 4 bases for V and 7 bases for J; bases not matched to a gene: 6. The CDR3 is 14 residues long. Germline CDR1 SGHRS, CDR2 YFSETQ. The CDR3 reads CASSPGTGSNEQFF. The CDR3 DNA reads TGCGCCAGCAGCCCCGGGACAGGGTCAAATGAGCAGTTCTTC.

The chain carries TRBV9 and TRBJ1-4, with a possible D match to TRBD1 (5 bases). Trimming removed 5 bases at V and 0 bases at J, with 8 bases between. Germline-derived CDR1 and CDR2 are SGDLS and YYNGEE. The CDR3 has 14 residues. CDR3 DNA sequence: TGTGCCAGCAGTGGACAACCAACTAATGAAAAACTGTTTTTT. It is translated as CASSGQPTNEKLFF.

The chain has TRBV6-1 and TRBJ2-1, with D possibly matching TRBD1 (5 bases). Germline CDR1 MNHNS, CDR2 SASEGT. The CDR3 contains 16 residues. V was pared by 2 bases and J by 3 bases, with 14 bases between. The CDR3 reads CASSETPTAYYNEQFF. CDR3 in DNA: TGTGCCAGCAGTGAAACCCCGACAGCCTACTACAATGAGCAGTTCTTC.

The chain links TRBV30 to TRBJ2-5; TRBD2 matches 9 bases. In germline, CDR1 is GTSNPN, CDR2 SVGIG (reference sequence). This CDR3 is built from 15 residues. Losses at the gene ends were 1 base for V and 8 bases for J; bases not matched to a gene: 11. In DNA form, the CDR3 reads TGTGCCTGGAGTGAGGCTAGCGGGGACAAGAAAACCCAGTACTTC. Translated: CAWSEASGDKKTQYF.

V usage is TRBV5-1 and J usage is TRBJ1-2; 9 bases are shared with TRBD1. The V gene end was trimmed by 0 bases and the J gene end by 8 bases; junction bases not matched to a gene: 11. There are 16 residues in the CDR3. The V gene's germline CDR1 is SGHRS and CDR2 YFSETQ. The CDR3 loop is CASSLEGQGSGRGYTF. CDR3 sequence (DNA): TGCGCCAGCAGCTTGGAGGGACAGGGTTCTGGTAGGGGCTACACCTTC. Complete variable domain (other parts from reference TRBV5-1 and TRBJ1-2): KAGVTQTPRYLIKTRGQQVTLSCSPISGHRSVSWYQQTPGQGLQFLFEYFSETQRNKGNFPGRFSGRQFSNSRSEMNVSTLELGDSALYLCASSLEGQGSGRGYTFGSGTRLTVV.

The genes are TRBV15 and TRBJ2-3; D uncertain. This CDR3 contains 16 residues. In germline, CDR1 is LNHNV, CDR2 YYDKDF (reference sequence). Trimming removed 0 bases from V and 1 base from J, with 11 bases in between. CDR3: CATSRDPALRTDTQYF. CDR3 sequence (DNA): TGTGCCACCAGCAGAGATCCGGCCCTGCGCACAGATACGCAGTATTTT.

The chain is built from TRBV27 and TRBJ1-2; D is unclear. The CDR3 runs to 14 residues. CDR1 and CDR2 (germline): MNHEY, SMNVEV (reference sequence). Trimming left V 6 bases short and J 4 bases short, with 15 bases between. The CDR3 protein is CASRGWSGSYGYTF. The CDR3 DNA is TGTGCCAGCAGGGGCTGGTCGGGGAGCTATGGCTACACCTTC.

This rearrangement joins TRBV6-5 to TRBJ2-3; possibly TRBD1 for D (6 bases). Germline CDR1 MNHEY, CDR2 SVGAGI. The CDR3 length is 14 residues. Trimming took off 4 bases at V and 5 bases at J, with 13 bases between the two ends. The CDR3 loop reads CASSFQGFEDTQYF. CDR3 sequence (DNA): TGTGCCAGCAGTTTCCAGGGGTTTGAAGATACGCAGTATTTT.

The count of this clone is one. This chain connects TRBV7-9 to TRBJ1-1; no reliable D call. The CDR3 sequence is 14 residues long. Trimming shortened V by 4 bases and J by 1 base, and 10 bases separated the two germline ends. Germline V gene data show CDR1 as SEHNR and CDR2 as FQNEAQ (reference sequence). CDR3 amino acids: CASSSQQENTEAFF. DNA of the CDR3: TGTGCCAGCAGCTCCCAACAAGAGAACACTGAAGCTTTCTTT.

The rearrangement joins TRBV6-5 to TRBJ2-6; the D is unclear. The CDR3 runs to 16 residues. CDR1 MNHEY and CDR2 SVGAGI come from the germline V gene. V was trimmed by 1 base and J by 0 bases, leaving 7 bases between them. CDR3 amino acids: CASSYWPVSGANVLTF. The CDR3 DNA reads TGTGCCAGCAGTTACTGGCCAGTCTCTGGGGCCAACGTCCTGACTTTC.

This clone was observed a single time. The chain employs TRBV4-3 and TRBJ2-3; D is uncertain. Germline V gene data show CDR1 as LGHNA and CDR2 as YSLEER. The V gene lost 1 base and the J gene lost 4 bases, with 12 bases spanning the gap. The CDR3 runs 15 residues. CDR3 amino acids: CASSQVWGRADTQYF. CDR3 DNA sequence: TGCGCCAGCAGCCAAGTTTGGGGTAGGGCAGATACGCAGTATTTT.

The chain carries TRBV10-3 and TRBJ1-1, with TRBD1 as a possible D gene (5 bases). Germline values: CDR1 ENHRY, CDR2 SYGVKD. The CDR3 spans 16 residues. Trimming stripped 3 bases from V and 5 bases from J, with 19 bases between. CDR3 in amino acids: CAISDRQGAGGTEAFF. Here the CDR3 DNA reads TGTGCCATCAGTGACCGACAAGGGGCGGGAGGAACTGAAGCTTTCTTT.

This chain joins TRBV3-1 (or the pseudogene TRBV3-2) and TRBJ1-1; D might be TRBD1 (5 bases). The CDR3 length is 15 residues. Germline-derived CDR1 and CDR2 are LGHDT and YNNKEL (reference sequence). V shed 0 bases and J shed 1 base, with 9 bases lying between them. The CDR3 is CASSQEGAGNTEAFF. CDR3 sequence (DNA): TGTGCCAGCAGCCAAGAAGGGGCCGGGAACACTGAAGCTTTCTTT.

The rearrangement links TRBV7-2 to TRBJ2-3; no reliable D call. The CDR3 has 12 amino acids. V was shortened by 6 bases and J by 4 bases, with 8 bases between the two germline ends. Germline V gene data show CDR1 as SGHTA and CDR2 as FQGNSA. In nucleotides, the CDR3 is TGTGCCAGCAGGAGTGGGGCAGATACGCAGTATTTT. Amino acids: CASRSGADTQYF.

The chain joins TRBV6-2 or TRBV6-3 to TRBJ2-1; D might be TRBD1 (5 bases). Per germline, CDR1 MNHEY and CDR2 SVGEGT. Trimming pared 5 bases from V and 4 bases from J, leaving 9 bases between. The CDR3 has 13 amino acids. CDR3 region: CASSIDSYNEQFF. CDR3 DNA sequence: TGTGCCAGCAGTATCGACAGTTACAATGAGCAGTTCTTC.

V usage is TRBV5-4 and J usage is TRBJ1-4; D perhaps matches TRBD1 (5 bases). Germline V gene data show CDR1 as SGHNT and CDR2 as YYREEE (reference sequence). This CDR3 region has 13 residues. Trimming cost V 2 bases and J 8 bases, with 10 bases left between them. The CDR3 spells CASSFVGEEKLFF. CDR3 nucleotides: TGTGCCAGCAGCTTCGTAGGGGAAGAAAAACTGTTTTTT.

This chain joins TRBV7-2 and TRBJ1-4; the D gene is possibly TRBD1 (5 bases). Trimming pared 1 base from V and 4 bases from J, leaving 10 bases between. The CDR3 sequence is 15 residues long. Germline V gives CDR1 SGHTA, CDR2 FQGNSA. CDR3 loop: CASSLEGRVNEKLFF. DNA of the CDR3: TGTGCCAGCAGCTTAGAGGGACGGGTTAATGAAAAACTGTTTTTT.

J is TRBJ1-1 and V is TRBV20-1, with D perhaps TRBD1 (5 bases). The germline V and J ends were trimmed by 3 bases and 3 bases, with 14 bases remaining between them. Germline assignment: CDR1 DFQATT and CDR2 SNEGSKA (reference sequence). This CDR3 spans 14 amino acids. CDR3 nucleotides: TGCAGTGCTAGTGACTTCAGGGAGGACACTGAAGCTTTCTTT. The encoded protein is CSASDFREDTEAFF.